This TCR beta chain was recorded in a study of control samples from healthy donors and cancer patients. Repertoires were generated with immunoSEQ multiplex PCR, while TCRdb's copy carries only in-frame clones and drops some. The sample comprises about 130,000 clones, 85% to 95% of which are singletons, and less than 0.65% rests with the top ten. Per the germline V gene, CDR1 is LGHDT and CDR2 is YNNKEL (reference sequence). The CDR3 has 17 residues. V was clipped by 5 bases and J by 0 bases, with 19 bases between them. Sequencing used PBMCs. V is TRBV3-1 (or the pseudogene TRBV3-2) and J is TRBJ1-1; a possible D gene is TRBD1 (6 bases). The source is an elderly man with head and neck cancer. DNA of the CDR3: TGTGCCAGCAGCGCTGGACAGTCACTCATTATGAACACTGAAGCTTTCTTT. Translating gives CASSAGQSLIMNTEAFF.